This T cell receptor beta chain is from a study of beta chain features in type 1 diabetes. Notes on this clone: Its antigen is not identified.

Looked up from germline, CDR1 is MNHEY and CDR2 is SVGAGI. V lost 7 bases to trimming and J lost 4 bases; unmatched junction nucleotides: 5. CDR3 size: 13 residues. The isolated RNA, all of it, was reverse transcribed, so expressed TCRB transcripts were what got sequenced. Here immunoSEQ multiplex PCR was the method, and the copy in TCRdb shows in-frame clones only, minus some. In the table there are about 160,000 clones, approximately 8.1% of which are singletons. General study points: Among all four CD4+ subsets, Type 1 diabetes patients had TCRB CDR3s that were moderately but significantly shorter. Junctions at VDJ sites from type 1 diabetes patients had fewer insertions and more deletions. Cells that show high TCR expression could be over-represented by cDNA sequencing.

Specimen: central memory CD4+ T cells from blood. This chain uses TRBV6-5 with TRBJ2-5; TRBD2 agrees at 8 bases. The receptor was isolated from a man between 18 and 29 years old with type 1 diabetes. CDR3: CASNRAGVETQYF. The DNA for the CDR3 is TGTGCCAGCAACCGAGCGGGAGTAGAGACCCAGTACTTC.